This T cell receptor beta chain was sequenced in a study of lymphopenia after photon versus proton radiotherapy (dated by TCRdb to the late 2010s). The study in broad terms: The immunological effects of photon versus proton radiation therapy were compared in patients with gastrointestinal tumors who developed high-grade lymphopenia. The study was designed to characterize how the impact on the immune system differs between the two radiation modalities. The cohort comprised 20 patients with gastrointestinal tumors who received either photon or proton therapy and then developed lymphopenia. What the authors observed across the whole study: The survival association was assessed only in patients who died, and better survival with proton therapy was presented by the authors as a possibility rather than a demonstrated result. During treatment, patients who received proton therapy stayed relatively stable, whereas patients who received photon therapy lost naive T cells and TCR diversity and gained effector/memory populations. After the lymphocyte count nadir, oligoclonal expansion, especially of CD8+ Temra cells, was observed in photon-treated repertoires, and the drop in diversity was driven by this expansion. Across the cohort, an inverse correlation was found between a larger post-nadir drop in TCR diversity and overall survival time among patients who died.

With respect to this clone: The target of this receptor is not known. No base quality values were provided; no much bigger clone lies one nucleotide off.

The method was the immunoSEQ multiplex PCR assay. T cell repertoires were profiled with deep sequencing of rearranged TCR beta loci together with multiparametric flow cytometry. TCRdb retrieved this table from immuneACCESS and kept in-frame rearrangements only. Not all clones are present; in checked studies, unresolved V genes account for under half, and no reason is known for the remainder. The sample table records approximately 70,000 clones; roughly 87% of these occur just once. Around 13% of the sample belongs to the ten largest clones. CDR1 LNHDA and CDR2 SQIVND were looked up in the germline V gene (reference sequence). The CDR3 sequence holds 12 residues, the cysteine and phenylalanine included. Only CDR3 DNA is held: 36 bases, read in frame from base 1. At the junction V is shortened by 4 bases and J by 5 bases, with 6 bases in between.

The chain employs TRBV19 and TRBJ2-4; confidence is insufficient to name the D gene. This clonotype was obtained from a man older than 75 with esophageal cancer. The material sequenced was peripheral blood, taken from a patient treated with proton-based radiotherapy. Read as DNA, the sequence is TGTGCCAGTAGTACCAGAGAAAACATTCAGTACTTC. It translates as CASSTRENIQYF. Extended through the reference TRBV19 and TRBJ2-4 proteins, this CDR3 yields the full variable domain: DGGITQSPKYLFRKEGQNVTLSCEQNLNHDAMYWYRQDPGQGLRLIYYSQIVNDFQKGDIAEGYSVSREKKESFPLTVTSAQKNPTAFYLCASSTRENIQYFGAGTRLSVL.